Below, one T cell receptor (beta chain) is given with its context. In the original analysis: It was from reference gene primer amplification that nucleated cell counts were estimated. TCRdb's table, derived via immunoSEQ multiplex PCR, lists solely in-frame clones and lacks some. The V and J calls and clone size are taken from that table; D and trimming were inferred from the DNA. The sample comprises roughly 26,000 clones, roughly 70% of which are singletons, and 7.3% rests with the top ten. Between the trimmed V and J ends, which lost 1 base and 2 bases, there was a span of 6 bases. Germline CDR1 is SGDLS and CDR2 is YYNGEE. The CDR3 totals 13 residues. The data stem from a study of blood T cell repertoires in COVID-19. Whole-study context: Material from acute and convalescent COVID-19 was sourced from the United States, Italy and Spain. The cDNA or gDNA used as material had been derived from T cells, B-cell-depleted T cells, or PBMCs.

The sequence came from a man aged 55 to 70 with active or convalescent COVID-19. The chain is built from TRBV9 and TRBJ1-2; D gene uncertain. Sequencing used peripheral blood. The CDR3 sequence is CASSVNRNYGYTF. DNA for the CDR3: TGTGCCAGCAGCGTAAACAGAAACTATGGCTACACCTTC.